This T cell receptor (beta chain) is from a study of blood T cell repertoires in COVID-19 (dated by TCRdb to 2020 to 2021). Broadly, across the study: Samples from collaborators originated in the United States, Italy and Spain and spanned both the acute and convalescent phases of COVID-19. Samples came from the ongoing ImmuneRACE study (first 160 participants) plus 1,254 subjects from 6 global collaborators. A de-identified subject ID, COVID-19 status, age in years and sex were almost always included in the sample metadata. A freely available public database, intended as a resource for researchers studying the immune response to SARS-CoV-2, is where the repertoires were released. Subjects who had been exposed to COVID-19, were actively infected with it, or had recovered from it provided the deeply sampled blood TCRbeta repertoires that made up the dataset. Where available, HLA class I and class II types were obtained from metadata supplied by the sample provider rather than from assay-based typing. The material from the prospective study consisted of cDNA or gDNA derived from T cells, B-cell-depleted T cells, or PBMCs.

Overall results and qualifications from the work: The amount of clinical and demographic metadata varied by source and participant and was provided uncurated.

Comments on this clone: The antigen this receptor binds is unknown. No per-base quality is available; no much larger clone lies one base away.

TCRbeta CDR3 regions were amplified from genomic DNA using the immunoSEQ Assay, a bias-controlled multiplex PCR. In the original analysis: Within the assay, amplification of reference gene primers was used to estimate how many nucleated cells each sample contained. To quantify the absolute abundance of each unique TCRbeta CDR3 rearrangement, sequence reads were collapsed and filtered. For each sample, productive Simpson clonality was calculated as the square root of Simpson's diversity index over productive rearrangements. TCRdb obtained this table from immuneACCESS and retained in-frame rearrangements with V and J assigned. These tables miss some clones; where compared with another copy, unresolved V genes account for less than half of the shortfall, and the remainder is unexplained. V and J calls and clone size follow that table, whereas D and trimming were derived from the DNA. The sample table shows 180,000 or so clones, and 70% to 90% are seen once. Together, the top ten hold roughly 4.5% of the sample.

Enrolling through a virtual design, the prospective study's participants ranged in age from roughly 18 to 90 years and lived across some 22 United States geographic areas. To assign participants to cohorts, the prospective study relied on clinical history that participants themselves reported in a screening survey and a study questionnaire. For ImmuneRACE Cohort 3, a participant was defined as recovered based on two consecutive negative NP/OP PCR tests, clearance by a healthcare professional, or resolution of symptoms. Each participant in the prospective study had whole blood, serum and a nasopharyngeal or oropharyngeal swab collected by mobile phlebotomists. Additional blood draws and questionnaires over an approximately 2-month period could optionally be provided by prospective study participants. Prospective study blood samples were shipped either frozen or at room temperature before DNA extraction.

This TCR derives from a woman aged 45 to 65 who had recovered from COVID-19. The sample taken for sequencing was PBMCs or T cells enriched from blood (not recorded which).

The CDR3 sequence is CASSGGLAGIYNEQFF. The sequence in DNA is TGCGCCAGCAGCGGGGGACTAGCGGGAATCTACAATGAGCAGTTCTTC. The chain couples TRBV10-2 to TRBJ2-1; TRBD2 agrees with 13 junctional bases. V is trimmed back by 6 bases and J by 3 bases, and the junction contains 5 bases that no gene match accounts for. The CDR3 starts with the cysteine, ends with the phenylalanine, and has 16 residues. The retained sequence is limited to the CDR3, 48 bases, with the frame set at the first base. The germline V gene supplies CDR1 WSHSY and CDR2 SAAADI.